The 8 T cell receptor beta chains presented below share a single source sample, sequenced in a study of PD-1 blockade in classical Hodgkin lymphoma. Every patient had relapsed following autologous stem cell transplantation, and cohorts differed in brentuximab vedotin exposure. Assay used: immunoSEQ multiplex PCR; TCRdb lists only in-frame clones, some missing. The sample includes about 94,000 clones, 75% to 90% seen only once; the top ten take roughly 10%. The sample was peripheral blood mononuclear cells (PBMCs), taken before the second cycle of nivolumab. The receptor set was obtained from a human donor with classical Hodgkin lymphoma.

The chain carries TRBV7-9 and TRBJ1-1, with 7 bases fitting TRBD1. V was pared by 1 base and J by 10 bases, with 3 bases of the junction left unmatched. The CDR3 is made up of 12 amino acids. Germline loops: CDR1 SEHNR, CDR2 FQNEAQ (reference sequence). The CDR3 region has the DNA TGTGCCAGCAGCTTAGAGACAGGGAGAGCTTTCTTT. Protein: CASSLETGRAFF.

This sequence joins TRBV7-9 and TRBJ2-7, with 9 bases aligning to TRBD1. This CDR3 spans 15 amino acids. The J segment lost 6 bases and the V segment lost 4 bases, leaving 10 bases of the junction unmatched. Germline V CDR1 and CDR2: SEHNR, FQNEAQ (reference sequence). The chain's CDR3 is CASSSMRDRASEQYF. CDR3 nucleotide sequence: TGTGCCAGCAGCTCGATGCGGGACAGGGCATCCGAGCAGTACTTC.

The V and J genes are TRBV4-1 and TRBJ2-3; the match to TRBD2 covers 10 bases. V shed 2 bases, J shed 0 bases, and the junction held 2 bases outside the gene matches. The V gene's germline CDR1 is MGHRA and CDR2 YSYEKL. This CDR3 region has 16 residues. The DNA for the CDR3 is TGCGCCAGCAGCCAAACTAGCGGGACTAGCACAGATACGCAGTATTTT. This sequence encodes CASSQTSGTSTDTQYF.

This chain links TRBV10-3 with TRBJ2-3; D tentatively fits TRBD1 or TRBD2 (6 bases each). Germline V gene data show CDR1 as ENHRY and CDR2 as SYGVKD. The CDR3 is made up of 15 amino acids. Trimming left V 8 bases short and J 5 bases short, with 20 bases between. Written as DNA, the CDR3 is TGTGCCATCGAACAAAGTGGGGGGCCGGTAGATACGCAGTATTTT. It is translated as CAIEQSGGPVDTQYF.

The chain combines TRBV27 with TRBJ2-1; 7 bases agree with TRBD2. This CDR3 contains 16 residues. V trimming: 1 base; J trimming: 2 bases; junction bases outside the gene matches: 5. Germline V gene data show CDR1 as MNHEY and CDR2 as SMNVEV (reference sequence). Here the CDR3 DNA reads TGTGCCAGCAGTTTATACGGGCGGGAGACCTACAATGAGCAGTTCTTC. The encoded protein is CASSLYGRETYNEQFF.

The J gene is TRBJ2-1, the V gene TRBV6-5; 9 bases are shared with TRBD2. This CDR3 contains 16 residues. The germline V gene has CDR1 MNHEY and CDR2 SVGAGI. V shed 4 bases and J 8 bases; nucleotides not matched to a gene: 12. CDR3: CASSSEAGGPYDEQFF. CDR3 coding DNA: TGTGCCAGCAGTTCGGAAGCGGGGGGACCTTATGATGAGCAGTTCTTC.

This rearrangement joins TRBV27 to TRBJ2-7; D uncertain. From germline, CDR1 is MNHEY and CDR2 SMNVEV (reference sequence). This CDR3 comprises 13 residues. Deletions cut 3 bases from V and 6 bases from J, with 12 bases between. CDR3 amino acids: CASSLSFSSEQYF. The CDR3 coding sequence is TGTGCCAGCAGTTTGTCCTTTTCGAGCGAGCAGTACTTC.

This sequence joins TRBV7-9 and TRBJ2-3, with D possibly being TRBD2 (5 bases). CDR1 and CDR2 (germline): SEHNR, FQNEAQ (reference sequence). Trimming shortened V by 4 bases and J by 2 bases, and 7 bases separated the two germline ends. CDR3 size: 13 residues. Written as DNA, the CDR3 is TGTGCCAGCAGCTCGACTAACACAGATACGCAGTATTTT. As protein: CASSSTNTDTQYF.